This paragraph reports one TCR beta chain. The data belong to a study of blood T cell repertoires in COVID-19. Source study methods: Cell counts per sample came from amplifying reference gene primers. Profiled with immunoSEQ multiplex PCR; TCRdb holds only in-frame clones, not every one. V and J calls plus clone size are reproduced from that table; the DNA served to infer D and trimming. Altogether around 300,000 clones are present, about 89% being singletons, with the ten largest covering approximately 1.5%. The length of the CDR3 is 14 residues. Germline lookup yields CDR1 SGHRS and CDR2 YFSETQ. After removal of 4 bases from V and 14 bases from J, the junction contained 11 bases not matched to a gene.

The sequence came from a woman between 40 and 50 years old who had recovered from COVID-19. The chain uses TRBV5-1 and TRBJ1-6; TRBD1 aligns across 8 bases. The sequenced material came from PBMCs or T cells enriched from blood (not recorded which). The CDR3 is CASSPGQAQSALHF. CDR3 coding DNA: TGCGCCAGCAGCCCGGGACAGGCGCAAAGTGCCCTCCACTTT.